What follows is one T cell receptor beta chain and its context. What this receptor recognizes is not known. Nothing much larger sits one base from this clone, and base qualities are not available. Patients with autoimmune disease history or receiving systemic immunosuppression were excluded from the trial. Peripheral blood for TCR sequencing was collected from all dose cohorts at baseline, on cycle 4 day 1, and on cycle 7 day 1. Samples came from an open-label, multicenter, first-in-human phase I dose-escalation trial of ivuxolimab. Adults with locally advanced or metastatic head and neck squamous cell, hepatocellular, melanoma or renal cell carcinoma were enrolled in the trial. Before TCR sequencing, CD4+ and CD8+ T cells were separately sorted from peripheral blood. For sequencing of the TCRbeta CDR3 region, genomic DNA was extracted from the sorted cells. TCRbeta CDR3 regions were sequenced using the immunoSEQ Assay. TCRdb stores this immuneACCESS table with in-frame sequences only. Part of the clones is absent; in the studies checked, under half of the shortfall reflects unresolved V genes, and no reason is known for the rest. The sample table holds 73,000 or so clones, of which about nine tenths were seen once. The leading ten clones occupy around 0.73% of the sample.

The sample comes from a study of OX40 agonist ivuxolimab in advanced cancers. A note on the overall study: Ivuxolimab, which targeted the costimulatory receptor OX40 (CD134), was an agonistic, fully human IgG2 monoclonal antibody. Patients were allowed to have had prior anti-PD-1, anti-PD-L1 or anti-CTLA-4 therapy, and around 40% of the dose-escalation patients had previously received checkpoint inhibitors. Intravenous ivuxolimab was administered to patients every 2 weeks at six dose levels: 0.01, 0.1, 0.3, 1.5, 3 and 10 mg/kg. The monotherapy dose-escalation portion (N = 52 patients) of the phase I ivuxolimab trial is reported in the paper. Partial responses occurred in three dose-escalation patients, of whom one had hepatocellular carcinoma and two had cutaneous melanoma. In the dose-escalation cohort, 75% to 85% of patients were male, and the mean age was 60 years with a range of roughly 23 to 79. The point of sequencing TCRbeta in the periphery was to test whether ivuxolimab changed TCR sequence diversity and drove clonal T-cell expansion. Of the roughly 50 dose-escalation patients, hepatocellular carcinoma was present in approximately 20, melanoma in roughly 15, renal cell carcinoma in 9 and head and neck cancer in 9.

The full study reports these points: Antigen specificity was not determined for the clonally expanded peripheral T cells. Low levels of normalized T-cell clonal expansion were also seen in some patients who did not respond. Partial responders in the 0.1-3.0 mg/kg groups had among the lowest normalized peripheral clonal expansion, especially among CD8+ T cells. At doses from 0.1 to 3.0 mg/kg, clonal expansion was seen in both CD4+ and CD8+ blood T cells between baseline and week 6. After ivuxolimab, CD8+ T cells had more expanded clones than CD4+ T cells on average.

Taken from the germline V gene, the CDR1 and CDR2 loops are KGHSH and LQKENI. Relative to germline, V is 2 bases shorter and J is 3 bases shorter, with 7 bases between their ends. From its cysteine to its phenylalanine, the CDR3 spans 13 amino acids. Only the CDR3 part of the read is kept: 39 bases, read in frame from the first base. The V gene is TRBV18 and the J gene is TRBJ2-5; the D gene is unclear. This clonotype was obtained from an adult with an advanced solid tumor such as melanoma, head and neck, liver or kidney cancer. The source was CD4+ or CD8+ T cells sorted from blood, collected in a trial of the OX40 agonist ivuxolimab. Here the CDR3 is given as CASSPTQKETQYF. Read as DNA, the sequence is TGTGCCAGCTCACCAACCCAAAAAGAGACCCAGTACTTC.